One sample yielded the 26 T cell receptor beta chains listed below, sequenced in a study of control samples from healthy donors and cancer patients. Sequencing was performed with immunoSEQ multiplex PCR; in TCRdb, only in-frame clones are kept and a portion is missing. The data show around 90,000 clones, approximately 89% seen once. Specimen: blood. These receptors were obtained from a man aged 25 to 40 in good health.

This chain joins TRBV5-1 and TRBJ2-4, with 7 bases identical to TRBD2. CDR1 SGHRS and CDR2 YFSETQ come from the germline V gene. This CDR3 is built from 19 residues. The trim removed 0 bases at V and 0 bases at J, leaving 12 bases unmatched. CDR3 nucleotides: TGCGCCAGCAGCTTGGTTGCTAGCGGAGGAAATCTAGCCAAAAACATTCAGTACTTC. It encodes CASSLVASGGNLAKNIQYF.

This clone has at least ten counts. The genes are TRBV7-9 and TRBJ2-7; D is unclear. The CDR3 has 14 residues. CDR1 and CDR2 from the germline V gene are SEHNR and FQNEAQ (reference sequence). The V end was cut by 6 bases, the J end by 2 bases, with 14 bases between. Here the CDR3 DNA reads TGTGCCAGCAGTCGTGATCGGCTAACCTACGAGCAGTACTTC. Protein sequence: CASSRDRLTYEQYF.

This clone showed up many times. This chain connects TRBV5-4 to TRBJ2-1; 9 bases are shared with TRBD2. CDR1 and CDR2 (germline): SGHNT, YYREEE (reference sequence). V shed 1 base and J 9 bases; nucleotides not matched to a gene: 11. This CDR3 comprises 16 residues. For the CDR3, the DNA is TGTGCCAGCAGCTTGTGGATAAGCGGGGGGCCCGGTGAGCAGTTCTTC. Amino acids: CASSLWISGGPGEQFF.

The rearrangement uses TRBV6-9 and TRBJ1-5, with D maybe TRBD1 (6 bases). CDR1 is MNHGY, CDR2 SVAAGI, per germline. The germline V and J ends were trimmed by 4 bases and 2 bases, with 12 bases remaining between them. The CDR3 sequence is 15 residues long. The CDR3: CASSSPDRGNQPQHF. The CDR3 DNA is TGTGCCAGCAGTTCCCCGGACAGAGGCAATCAGCCCCAGCATTTT.

The rearrangement uses TRBV5-8 and TRBJ2-7, with D possibly TRBD1 on 5 matching bases. CDR1 SGHTS and CDR2 YDEGEE come from the germline V gene. This CDR3 is 13 amino acids long. V dropped 4 bases and J dropped 2 bases, with 10 bases sitting between them. As DNA, the CDR3 is TGTGCCAGCAGCCAAGACAGTACCTACGAGCAGTACGTC. Protein sequence: CASSQDSTYEQYV.

The J gene is TRBJ1-2, the V gene TRBV2; a possible D gene is TRBD1 (5 bases). Trimming left V 0 bases short and J 1 base short, with 6 bases between. CDR1 and CDR2 from the germline V gene are SNHLY and FYNNEI. The length of the CDR3 is 14 residues. The CDR3 loop reads CASSEAGDNYGYTF. The CDR3 DNA follows: TGTGCCAGCAGTGAAGCGGGGGATAACTATGGCTACACCTTC.

The chain joins TRBV19 to TRBJ1-2; a possible D gene is TRBD1 (5 bases). V was shortened by 3 bases and J by 1 base, with 18 bases between the two germline ends. The germline V gene has CDR1 LNHDA and CDR2 SQIVND (reference sequence). The CDR3 is 17 residues long. CDR3 residues: CASSIPPETDFNYGYTF. CDR3 coding DNA: TGTGCCAGTAGTATTCCTCCAGAGACAGATTTTAACTATGGCTACACCTTC.

V is TRBV28 and J is TRBJ2-7; a possible D gene is TRBD1 (6 bases). The CDR3 has 15 residues. Germline CDR1 is MDHEN and CDR2 is SYDVKM. V shed 7 bases and J shed 4 bases, with 20 bases lying between them. The CDR3, as DNA: TGTGCCAGCATCGCCAATGGGTTACAGGGTTACGAGCAGTACTTC. This gives the protein CASIANGLQGYEQYF.

In this sample, this clone turned up a few times. J is TRBJ2-5 and V is TRBV24-1; 14 nucleotides match TRBD2. V was clipped by 3 bases and J by 4 bases; unmatched bases: 9. Germline V gives CDR1 KGHDR, CDR2 SFDVKD. The CDR3 covers 18 residues. This CDR3 reads CATSDPNGLAGGRETQYF. CDR3 sequence (DNA): TGTGCCACCAGTGATCCTAACGGACTAGCGGGGGGAAGAGAGACCCAGTACTTC.

The chain couples TRBV2 to TRBJ1-2; tentatively, D is TRBD1 (5 bases). This CDR3 comprises 20 residues. V was clipped by 2 bases and J by 7 bases, with 32 bases between them. Germline V gene data show CDR1 as SNHLY and CDR2 as FYNNEI. CDR3 nucleotides: TGTGCCAGCAGTGAACTGGGGAGTAGGCAGGGCCCGGTTAGGGGCCGTGGCTACACCTTC. Translating it yields CASSELGSRQGPVRGRGYTF.

This chain joins TRBV7-2 and TRBJ1-1, with D possibly TRBD1 on 5 matching bases. Per germline, CDR1 SGHTA and CDR2 FQGNSA. This CDR3 spans 13 amino acids. Trimming removed 2 bases from V and 5 bases from J, with 9 bases in between. The CDR3 DNA follows: TGTGCCAGCAGCTTACAGGGTGGGACTGAAGCTTTCTTT. Translating it yields CASSLQGGTEAFF.

Note on this clone: This same CDR3 is encoded by further DNA sequences in the sample. The chain has TRBV4-1 and TRBJ1-1; 7 bases agree with TRBD1. Losses at the gene ends were 1 base for V and 3 bases for J; bases not matched to a gene: 5. Germline V gives CDR1 MGHRA, CDR2 YSYEKL. The CDR3 length is 15 residues. CDR3 region: CASSQGQGRDTEAFF. The CDR3 nucleotides are TGCGCCAGCAGCCAAGGACAGGGTAGGGACACTGAAGCTTTCTTT.

The chain links TRBV7-6 to TRBJ1-2; D possibly corresponds to TRBD1 (5 bases). V lost 1 base and J lost 4, with 13 bases in between. The CDR3 runs 15 residues. CDR1 is SGHVS, CDR2 FNYEAQ, per germline. CDR3 DNA sequence: TGTGCCAGCAGCTTAGGTGTAGGGACTGGCTATGGCTACACCTTC. Translating gives CASSLGVGTGYGYTF.

This clone was seen just once. The rearrangement links TRBV4-1 to TRBJ2-7; D gene unclear. V was pared by 1 base and J by 4 bases, with 11 bases between. Germline CDR1 reads MGHRA; CDR2 reads YSYEKL. This CDR3 has 14 amino acids. This chain's CDR3 is CASSQADGLYEQYV. In nucleotides, the CDR3 is TGCGCCAGCAGCCAAGCCGACGGCCTTTACGAGCAGTACGTC.

The rearrangement links TRBV4-1 to TRBJ2-5; 9 nucleotides line up with TRBD2. Unmatched junction bases numbered 8, after V lost 0 bases and J lost 0 bases. Germline loops: CDR1 MGHRA, CDR2 YSYEKL. The CDR3 extends over 18 amino acids. The CDR3 DNA follows: TGCGCCAGCAGCCAAGATACGGTCGAGCGGGGGGACCAAGAGACCCAGTACTTC. Translating it yields CASSQDTVERGDQETQYF.

The V call is TRBV6-1, the J call TRBJ1-1; D is possibly TRBD1 (6 bases). CDR1 and CDR2 from the germline V gene are MNHNS and SASEGT. CDR3 length equals 15 residues. V was cut by 7 bases and J by 2 bases, with 17 bases left in between. The CDR3 DNA reads as TGTGCCAGCACCTCGACGGGGGCAGGAAACACTGAAGCTTTCTTT. Translated: CASTSTGAGNTEAFF.

The chain employs TRBV7-8 and TRBJ1-2, with 10 bases matching TRBD1. The CDR3 totals 15 residues. The germline V gene encodes CDR1 SGHVS and CDR2 FQNEAQ. V lost 5 bases and J lost 2; bases outside the gene matches: 5. The CDR3 loop is CASSPPTGGNYGYTF. The CDR3 DNA follows: TGTGCCAGCAGCCCGCCGACAGGGGGCAACTATGGCTACACCTTC.

The chain recombines TRBV12-3 or TRBV12-4 with TRBJ2-1; 7 nucleotides line up with TRBD1. This CDR3 is built from 13 residues. J lost 8 bases, V lost 4 bases, and 5 bases had no gene match. The DNA of the CDR3 is TGTGCCAGCAGTTCGAACAGGGGCCATGAGCAGTTCTTC. Protein product: CASSSNRGHEQFF.

The DNA for the CDR3 is TGTGCCAGCCGGTTCCCATCCTCTGGGGCCAACGTCCTGACTTTC. It yields the protein CASRFPSSGANVLTF. V usage is TRBV6-5 and J usage is TRBJ2-6; D is uncertain. The CDR3 is 15 amino acids. The germline CDR1 and CDR2 sequences are MNHEY and SVGAGI. The V gene lost 8 bases and the J gene lost 0 bases, with 11 bases spanning the gap.

The rearrangement links TRBV10-3 to TRBJ1-1; 7 bases map to TRBD1. The CDR3 contains 15 residues. In germline, CDR1 is ENHRY, CDR2 SYGVKD. Trimming took 2 bases from V and 0 from J; bases not matched to a gene: 3. The CDR3 sequence: CAISETGTVNTEAFF. The CDR3 DNA follows: TGTGCCATCAGTGAGACCGGGACAGTGAACACTGAAGCTTTCTTT.

The chain couples TRBV30 to TRBJ2-3; D may be TRBD1 or TRBD2 (5 bases each). The germline V gene encodes CDR1 GTSNPN and CDR2 SVGIG (reference sequence). This CDR3 contains 14 residues. The germline V and J ends were trimmed by 0 bases and 6 bases, with 13 bases remaining between them. This CDR3 is CAWSVEGHGDTQYF. In DNA, the CDR3 is TGTGCCTGGAGTGTAGAGGGGCATGGGGATACGCAGTATTTT.

This chain uses TRBV24-1 with TRBJ2-2; 8 positions agree with TRBD1. Germline V gene lookup returns CDR1 KGHDR and CDR2 SFDVKD. The CDR3 has 16 amino acids. V was pared by 0 bases and J by 4 bases, with 3 bases of the junction left unmatched. CDR3 region: CATSDLGQGITGELFF. The CDR3 DNA reads as TGTGCCACCAGTGATTTGGGACAGGGAATCACCGGGGAGCTGTTTTTT.

The J gene is TRBJ1-1, the V gene TRBV28; D uncertain. Germline V gives CDR1 MDHEN, CDR2 SYDVKM. Trimming took off 6 bases at V and 11 bases at J, with 16 bases between the two ends. The CDR3 has 12 residues. The CDR3 bases are TGTGCCAGCAGCCTCTCGAAAGGAAATGCTTTCTTT. Translating it yields CASSLSKGNAFF.

This clone has just a few counts. The V gene is TRBV28, the J gene TRBJ2-5; no clear D gene. This CDR3 is 13 amino acids long. Deletions cut 5 bases from V and 7 bases from J, with 14 bases between. CDR1 is MDHEN, CDR2 SYDVKM, per germline. CDR3 in amino acids: CASSPPPEATQYF. In nucleotides, the CDR3 is TGTGCCAGCAGTCCACCCCCCGAGGCGACCCAGTACTTC.

The genes are TRBV3-1 (or the pseudogene TRBV3-2) and TRBJ1-2; D not certain. The germline CDR1 and CDR2 sequences are LGHDT and YNNKEL (reference sequence). V lost 1 base, J lost 6 bases, and 6 bases lay in between. CDR3 size: 12 residues. In DNA, the CDR3 is TGTGCCAGCAGCCAAGGAGGGCATGGCTACACCTTC. Translation gives CASSQGGHGYTF.

CDR3: CASSKDGGTGKAFF. CDR3 in DNA: TGTGCCAGCAGCAAAGATGGGGGGACAGGGAAAGCTTTCTTT. The chain carries TRBV21-1 and TRBJ1-1; the table's TRBD1 call for D was not verified on the DNA. TRBV21-1 is tagged as a pseudogene. The CDR3 contains 14 residues.